This T cell receptor (beta chain) was observed in a study of radiation and T cells in renal cell carcinoma. Specified treatment: treatment-naive control, cytoreductive nephrectomy. This renal cell carcinoma was of the clear cell type. Clones were read by immunoSEQ multiplex PCR, and TCRdb kept only the in-frame ones, dropping some. The sample lists 10,000 to 15,000 clones, less than 75% seen once, with around 20% in the top ten. From germline, CDR1 is SGDLS and CDR2 YYNGEE. There are 17 residues in the CDR3. V lost 0 bases, J lost 4 bases, and 9 bases stayed unmatched. This chain links TRBV9 with TRBJ2-5, with 10 nucleotides matching TRBD1. Material: tumor tissue, obtained from a patient whose treatment was nephrectomy without radiotherapy. This TCR was sampled from a woman older than 75 with renal cell carcinoma. CDR3 coding DNA: TGTGCCAGCAGCGTAGATCCCACGACAGGGGGCCGAGAGACCCAGTACTTC. Translated, it gives CASSVDPTTGGRETQYF.